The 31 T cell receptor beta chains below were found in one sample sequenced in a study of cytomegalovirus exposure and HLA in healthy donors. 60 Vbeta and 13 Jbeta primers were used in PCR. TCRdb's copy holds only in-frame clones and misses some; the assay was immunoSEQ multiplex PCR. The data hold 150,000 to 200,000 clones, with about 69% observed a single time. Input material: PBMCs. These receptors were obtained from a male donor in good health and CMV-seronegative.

The CDR3 loop reads CASSQATGVRYGYTF. For the CDR3, the DNA is TGTGCCAGCAGCCAAGCGACAGGGGTTCGGTATGGCTACACCTTC. The J gene is TRBJ1-2, the V gene TRBV4-2, with 8 bases that match TRBD1. Germline-derived CDR1 and CDR2 are LGHNA and YNFKEQ. V gave up 1 base and J gave up 5 bases; unmatched junction bases: 6. This CDR3 comprises 15 residues.

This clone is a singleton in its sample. CDR3 amino acids: CASSPRGVSYNEQFF. CDR3 DNA: TGTGCCAGCAGCCCGCGGGGGGTCTCCTACAATGAGCAGTTCTTC. J is TRBJ2-1 and V is TRBV7-3; 8 bases fit TRBD2. The V segment lost 5 bases and the J segment 0 bases; nucleotides outside the gene matches: 3. The CDR3 has 15 residues. Germline V CDR1 and CDR2: SGHTA, FQGTGA.

The DNA for the CDR3 is TGTGCCAGCAGTGAGACTGGACAGACCTATAATTCACCCCTCCACTTT. Translating it yields CASSETGQTYNSPLHF. J is TRBJ1-6 and V is TRBV6-1, with D perhaps matching TRBD1 (6 bases). There are 16 residues in the CDR3. The ends were cut back, 3 bases at V and 2 bases at J, with 11 bases in the middle. Germline V CDR1 and CDR2: MNHNS, SASEGT.

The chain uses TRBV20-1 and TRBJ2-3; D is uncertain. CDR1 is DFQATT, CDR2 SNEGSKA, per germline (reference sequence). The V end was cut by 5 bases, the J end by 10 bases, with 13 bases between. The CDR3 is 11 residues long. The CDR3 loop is CSAALSEAQYF. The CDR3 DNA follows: TGCAGTGCTGCCTTAAGCGAGGCGCAGTATTTT.

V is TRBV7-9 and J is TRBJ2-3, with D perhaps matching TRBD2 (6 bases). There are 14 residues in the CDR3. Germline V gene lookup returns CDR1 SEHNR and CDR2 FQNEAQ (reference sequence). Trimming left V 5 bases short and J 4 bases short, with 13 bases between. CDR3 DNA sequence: TGTGCCAGCAGCCCCTCAGCGGGCCCAGATACGCAGTATTTT. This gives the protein CASSPSAGPDTQYF.

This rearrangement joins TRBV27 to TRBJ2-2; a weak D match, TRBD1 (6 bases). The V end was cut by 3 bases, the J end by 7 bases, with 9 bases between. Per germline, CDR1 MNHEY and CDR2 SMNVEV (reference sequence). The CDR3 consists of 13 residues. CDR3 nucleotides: TGTGCCAGCAGTTTTAAACAGGGCGGGGAGCTGTTTTTT. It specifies CASSFKQGGELFF.

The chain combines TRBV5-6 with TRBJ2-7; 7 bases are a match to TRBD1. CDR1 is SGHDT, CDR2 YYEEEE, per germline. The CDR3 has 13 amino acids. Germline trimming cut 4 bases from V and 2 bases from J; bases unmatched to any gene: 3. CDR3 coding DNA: TGTGCCAGCAGCCGGGACAGAACCTACGAGCAGTACTTC. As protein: CASSRDRTYEQYF.

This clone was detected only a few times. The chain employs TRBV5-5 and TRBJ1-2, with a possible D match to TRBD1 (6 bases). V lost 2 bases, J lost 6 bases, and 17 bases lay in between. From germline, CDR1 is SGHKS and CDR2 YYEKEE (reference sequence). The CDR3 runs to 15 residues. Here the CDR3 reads CASSFEWGQKDGYTF. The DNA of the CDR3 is TGTGCCAGCAGCTTTGAGTGGGGACAAAAGGATGGCTACACCTTC.

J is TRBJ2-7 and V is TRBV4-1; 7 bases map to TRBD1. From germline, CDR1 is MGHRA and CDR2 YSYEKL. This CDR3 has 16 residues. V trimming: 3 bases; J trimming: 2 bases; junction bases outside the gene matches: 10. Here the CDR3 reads CASSQARDSGAYEQYF. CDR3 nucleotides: TGCGCCAGCAGCCAGGCCCGGGACAGTGGAGCCTACGAGCAGTACTTC.

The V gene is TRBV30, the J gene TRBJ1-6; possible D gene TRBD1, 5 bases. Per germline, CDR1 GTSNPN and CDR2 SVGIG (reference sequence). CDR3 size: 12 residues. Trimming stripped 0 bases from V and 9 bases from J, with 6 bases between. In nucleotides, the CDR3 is TGTGCCTGGAGTGTCGGGGGTTCACCCCTCCACTTT. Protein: CAWSVGGSPLHF.

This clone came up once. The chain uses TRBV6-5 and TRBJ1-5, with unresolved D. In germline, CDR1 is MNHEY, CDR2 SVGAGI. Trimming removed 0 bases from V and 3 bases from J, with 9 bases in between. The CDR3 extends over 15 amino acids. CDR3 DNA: TGTGCCAGCAGTTACTCCAGGCCCGACAATCAGCCCCAGCATTTT. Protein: CASSYSRPDNQPQHF.

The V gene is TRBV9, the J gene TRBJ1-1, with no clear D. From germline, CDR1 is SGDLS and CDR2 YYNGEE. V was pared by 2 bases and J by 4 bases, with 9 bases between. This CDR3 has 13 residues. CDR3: CASSVDPGTEAFF. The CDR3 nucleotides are TGTGCCAGCAGCGTCGACCCGGGCACTGAAGCTTTCTTT.

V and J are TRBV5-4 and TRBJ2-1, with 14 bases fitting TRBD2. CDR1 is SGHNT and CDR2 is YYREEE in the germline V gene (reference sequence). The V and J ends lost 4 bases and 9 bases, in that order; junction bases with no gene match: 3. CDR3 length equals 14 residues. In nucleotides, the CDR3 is TGTGCCAGCAGCCCCGGGACTAGCGGGAGTGAGCAGTTCTTC. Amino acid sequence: CASSPGTSGSEQFF.

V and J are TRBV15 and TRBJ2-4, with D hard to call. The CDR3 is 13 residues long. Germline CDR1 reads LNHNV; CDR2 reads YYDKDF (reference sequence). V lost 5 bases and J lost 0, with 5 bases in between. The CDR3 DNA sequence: TGTGCCACCAGCCCTACAGCCAAAAACATTCAGTACTTC. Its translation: CATSPTAKNIQYF.

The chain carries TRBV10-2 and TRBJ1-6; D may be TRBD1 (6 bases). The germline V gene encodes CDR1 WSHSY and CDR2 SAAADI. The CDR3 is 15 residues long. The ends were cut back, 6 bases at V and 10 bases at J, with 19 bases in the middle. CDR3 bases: TGCGCCAGCAGCTCCATGGGGGCCATAGGGTCACCCCTCCACTTT. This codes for CASSSMGAIGSPLHF.

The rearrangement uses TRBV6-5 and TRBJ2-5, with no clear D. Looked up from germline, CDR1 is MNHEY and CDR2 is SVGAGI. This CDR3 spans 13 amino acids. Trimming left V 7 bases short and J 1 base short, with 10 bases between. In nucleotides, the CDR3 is TGTGCCAGCATCAGCGACTCCCAAGAGACCCAGTACTTC. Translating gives CASISDSQETQYF.

The CDR3 sequence: CASIPLGGGGRETQYF. DNA of the CDR3: TGTGCCAGTATTCCCCTGGGGGGAGGAGGGAGAGAGACCCAGTACTTC. The J gene is TRBJ2-5, the V gene TRBV28; maybe TRBD2 (6 bases). CDR3 size: 16 residues. The V end was cut by 9 bases, the J end by 4 bases, with 24 bases between. CDR1 MDHEN and CDR2 SYDVKM come from the germline V gene.

The CDR3 DNA reads as TGTGCCTGTTTAGCGGGGGGGCGCGAGCAGTACTTC. Its protein product is CACLAGGREQYF. This chain links TRBV30 with TRBJ2-7, with 11 nucleotides matching TRBD2. Trimming at V came to 6 bases and at J to 6 bases, leaving 4 bases not matched to a gene. From germline, CDR1 is GTSNPN and CDR2 SVGIG (reference sequence). This CDR3 comprises 12 residues.

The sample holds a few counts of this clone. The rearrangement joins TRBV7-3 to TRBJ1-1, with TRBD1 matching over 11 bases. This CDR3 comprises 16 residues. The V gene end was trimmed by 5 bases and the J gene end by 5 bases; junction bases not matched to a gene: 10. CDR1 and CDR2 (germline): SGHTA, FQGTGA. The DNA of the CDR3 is TGTGCCAGCAGCGTAGTACCGGGACAGGGGGGGACTGAAGCTTTCTTT. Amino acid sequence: CASSVVPGQGGTEAFF.

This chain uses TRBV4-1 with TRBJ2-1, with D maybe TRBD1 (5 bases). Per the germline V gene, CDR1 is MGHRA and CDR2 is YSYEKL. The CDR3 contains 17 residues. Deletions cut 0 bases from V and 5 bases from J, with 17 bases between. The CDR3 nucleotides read TGCGCCAGCAGCCAAGATCTACGGCAGGGCAGGAACAATGAGCAGTTCTTC. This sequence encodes CASSQDLRQGRNNEQFF.

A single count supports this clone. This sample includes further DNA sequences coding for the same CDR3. Here the CDR3 DNA reads TGTGCCAGCAGTCCTCTAAACTATGGCTACACCTTC. Residues: CASSPLNYGYTF. The V and J genes are TRBV28 and TRBJ1-2; D call uncertain. CDR1 is MDHEN, CDR2 SYDVKM, per germline. This CDR3 contains 12 residues. Trimming stripped 5 bases from V and 2 bases from J, with 6 bases between.

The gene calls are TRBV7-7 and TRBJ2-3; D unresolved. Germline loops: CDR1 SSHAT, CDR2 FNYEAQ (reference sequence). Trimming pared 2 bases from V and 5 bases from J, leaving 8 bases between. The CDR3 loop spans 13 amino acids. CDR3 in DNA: TGTGCCAGCAGCTTAAATGCAGGAGATACGCAGTATTTT. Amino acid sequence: CASSLNAGDTQYF.

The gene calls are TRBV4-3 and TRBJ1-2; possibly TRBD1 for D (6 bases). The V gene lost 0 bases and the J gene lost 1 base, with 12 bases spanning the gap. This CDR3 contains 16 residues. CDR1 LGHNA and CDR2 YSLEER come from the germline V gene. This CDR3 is CASSQEQIQGNYGYTF. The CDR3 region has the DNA TGCGCCAGCAGCCAAGAACAAATACAGGGTAACTATGGCTACACCTTC.

CDR3: CASSLASGSSYEQYF. As DNA, the CDR3 is TGTGCCAGCAGCTTAGCTAGCGGGAGCTCCTACGAGCAGTACTTC. This chain uses TRBV11-1 with TRBJ2-7, with 9 nucleotides matching TRBD2. In germline, CDR1 is SGHAT, CDR2 FQDESV (reference sequence). V was clipped by 0 bases and J by 0 bases; unmatched bases: 0. CDR3 length: 15 amino acids.

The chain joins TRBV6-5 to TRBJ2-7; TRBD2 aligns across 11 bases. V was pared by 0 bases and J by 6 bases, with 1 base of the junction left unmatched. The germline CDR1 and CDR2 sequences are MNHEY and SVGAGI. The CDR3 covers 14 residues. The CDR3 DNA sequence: TGTGCCAGCAGTTACTCTAGCGGGAGGGCCGAGCAGTACTTC. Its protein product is CASSYSSGRAEQYF.

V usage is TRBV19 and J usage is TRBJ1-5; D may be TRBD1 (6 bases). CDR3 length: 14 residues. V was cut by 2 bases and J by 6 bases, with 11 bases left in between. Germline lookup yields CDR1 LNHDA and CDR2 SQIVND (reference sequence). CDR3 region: CASSITGLSQPQHF. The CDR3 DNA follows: TGTGCCAGTAGTATAACAGGGTTAAGTCAGCCCCAGCATTTT.

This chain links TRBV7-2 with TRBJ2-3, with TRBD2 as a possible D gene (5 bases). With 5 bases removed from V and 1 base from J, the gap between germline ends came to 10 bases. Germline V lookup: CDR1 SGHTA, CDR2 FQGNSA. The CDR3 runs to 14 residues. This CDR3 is CASSVGAGTDTQYF. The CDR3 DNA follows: TGTGCCAGCAGCGTTGGAGCGGGCACAGATACGCAGTATTTT.

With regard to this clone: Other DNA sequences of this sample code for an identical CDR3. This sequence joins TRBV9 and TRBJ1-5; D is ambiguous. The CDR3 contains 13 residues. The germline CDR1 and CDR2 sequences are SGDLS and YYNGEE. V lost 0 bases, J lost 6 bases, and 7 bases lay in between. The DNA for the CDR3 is TGTGCCAGCAGCGTAGCGGGTTTTCAGCCCCAGCATTTT. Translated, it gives CASSVAGFQPQHF.

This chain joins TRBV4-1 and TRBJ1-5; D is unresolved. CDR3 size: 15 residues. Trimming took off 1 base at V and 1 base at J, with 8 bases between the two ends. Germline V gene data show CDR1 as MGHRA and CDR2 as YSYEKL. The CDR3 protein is CASSQVRGSNQPQHF. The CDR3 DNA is TGCGCCAGCAGCCAAGTCCGAGGGAGCAATCAGCCCCAGCATTTT.

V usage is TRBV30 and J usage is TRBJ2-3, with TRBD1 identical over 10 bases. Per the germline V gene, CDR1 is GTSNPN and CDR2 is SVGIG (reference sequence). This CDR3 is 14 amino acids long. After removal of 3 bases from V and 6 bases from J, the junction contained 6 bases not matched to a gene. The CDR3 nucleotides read TGTGCCTGGAGGAGGACAGGGGGATCGGATACGCAGTATTTT. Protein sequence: CAWRRTGGSDTQYF.

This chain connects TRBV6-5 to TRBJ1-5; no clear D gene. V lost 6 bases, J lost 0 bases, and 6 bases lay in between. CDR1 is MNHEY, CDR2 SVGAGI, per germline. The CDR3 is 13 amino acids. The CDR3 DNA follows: TGTGCCAGCAGACAATATAGCAATCAGCCCCAGCATTTT. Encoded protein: CASRQYSNQPQHF.